Presented here are 26 T cell receptor beta chains from one specimen sequenced in a study of T cells in women clearing cervical HPV infection. Profiled with immunoSEQ multiplex PCR; TCRdb holds only in-frame clones, not every one. Its table lists about 30,000 clones. Specimen: blood buffy coat. The receptors derive from a woman aged 18-70 years with a cervical HPV16 infection that either progressed to CIN3+ or cleared (not recorded which).

On this clone itself: Sequencing ends 3 residues short of the CDR3 end; the germline J gene provides the rest. This chain connects TRBV7-6 to TRBJ1-1; D is ambiguous. Germline loops: CDR1 SGHVS, CDR2 FNYEAQ. Trimming pared 0 bases from V and 1 base from J, leaving 6 bases between. The CDR3 length is 14 residues. CDR3 loop: CASSLARRNTEAFF. Partial CDR3 DNA: TGTGCCAGCAGCTTAGCGCGTCGGAACACTGAA.

On this clone itself: The read terminates 3 residues before the CDR3 end, so the remaining end is supplied by the germline J gene. The genes are TRBV18 and TRBJ2-2, with 9 bases that match TRBD1. This CDR3 comprises 15 residues. J gave up 6 bases and V 3 bases, and 5 bases lay outside the gene matches. Germline V gene lookup returns CDR1 KGHSH and CDR2 LQKENI. The chain's CDR3 is CASSPGTGTSGELFF. The sequenced CDR3 bases are TGTGCCAGCTCACCCGGGACAGGGACCTCCGGGGAG.

Points on this clone: Read sequence stops 3 residues before the CDR3 end, and the germline J gene provides the missing end. This chain links TRBV6-2 or TRBV6-3 with TRBJ2-5; 7 positions match TRBD1. V shed 0 bases, J shed 6 bases, and the junction held 7 bases outside the gene matches. Germline assignment: CDR1 MNHEY and CDR2 SVGEGT. The CDR3 is made up of 15 amino acids. The covered CDR3 bases are TGTGCCAGCAGTTACTCTGGACAGGCTTTCAAGACC. Protein sequence: CASSYSGQAFKT. In full, the CDR3 is CASSYSGQAFKTQYF.

A word on this clone: The sequenced fragment ends 3 residues before the CDR3 boundary, so the rest is inferred from the germline J gene. The genes are TRBV10-1 and TRBJ2-2; TRBD1 might be the D (6 bases). Germline V lookup: CDR1 WNHNN, CDR2 SYGVQD (reference sequence). V lost 7 bases to trimming and J lost 1 base, with 10 bases between them. The CDR3 length is 14 residues. The CDR3 protein is CASTPGQNTGELFF. CDR3 DNA, as far as it was read: TGCGCCAGCACACCGGGACAGAACACCGGGGAG.

Note on this clone: The read finishes 3 residues shy of the CDR3 end, and the germline J gene is used to complete it. The chain links TRBV7-9 to TRBJ2-1; a possible D gene is TRBD1 (6 bases). Germline values: CDR1 SEHNR, CDR2 FQNEAQ (reference sequence). The germline V and J ends were trimmed by 7 bases and 9 bases, with 13 bases remaining between them. CDR3 length: 12 amino acids. Partial CDR3 DNA: TGTGCCAGCACTATGGGGGCAGTTGAG. Encoded protein: CASTMGAVE. The entire CDR3 sequence reads CASTMGAVEQFF.

About this clone itself: The read stops 3 residues short of the end of the CDR3; the missing end is completed from the germline J gene. The rearrangement uses TRBV10-2 and TRBJ2-7; 13 bases fit TRBD2. The V segment lost 8 bases and the J segment 3 bases; nucleotides outside the gene matches: 4. The CDR3 sequence is 14 residues long. CDR1 is WSHSY and CDR2 is SAAADI in the germline V gene. The CDR3 is CASLGTSGNYEQYF. Partial CDR3 DNA: TGCGCCAGCCTCGGGACTAGCGGGAACTACGAG.

About this clone itself: The read ends 3 residues early relative to the CDR3; the germline J gene fills the gap. This chain links TRBV11-2 with TRBJ1-1; D not certain. The germline CDR1 and CDR2 sequences are SGHAT and FQNNGV. CDR3 length: 13 amino acids. V was cut by 8 bases and J by 3 bases, with 13 bases left in between. This chain's CDR3 is CASLRLRDTEAFF. The sequenced CDR3 bases are TGTGCCAGCTTGAGGCTGCGGGACACTGAA. Together with reference TRBV11-2 and TRBJ1-1, the CDR3 gives the full variable domain: EAGVAQSPRYKIIEKRQSVAFWCNPISGHATLYWYQQILGQGPKLLIQFQNNGVVDDSQLPKDRFSAERLKGVDSTLKIQPAKLEDSAVYLCASLRLRDTEAFFGQGTRLTVV.

A word on this clone: The read gets to within 3 residues of the CDR3 end, and the germline J gene fills in the rest. V gene TRBV5-4 combines with J gene TRBJ1-6; D not certain. V gave up 1 base and J gave up 7 bases, with 12 bases separating them. This CDR3 comprises 15 residues. Germline assignment: CDR1 SGHNT and CDR2 YYREEE (reference sequence). The CDR3 bases that were read are TGTGCCAGCAGCTTGATAGGGTATTCCAATTCACCC. This encodes CASSLIGYSNSP. The CDR3 reads in full as CASSLIGYSNSPLHF.

A note on this clone: The CDR3 end falls 3 residues outside the read, so it is completed with the germline J gene. The J gene is TRBJ1-2, the V gene TRBV10-2; 12 positions match TRBD1. The germline V gene has CDR1 WSHSY and CDR2 SAAADI. CDR3 length equals 16 residues. J lost 3 bases, V lost 6 bases, and 8 bases had no gene match. The CDR3 bases that were read are TGCGCCAGCAGCGCCGGGACAGGGGGCTCGTACTATGGC. Its translation is CASSAGTGGSYYG. The full CDR3 reads CASSAGTGGSYYGYTF.

Turning to this clone: An end of the junction does not agree with germline; a read error may underlie this. The observed sequence ends 3 residues before the CDR3 terminus, with the missing tail filled in from the germline J gene. This rearrangement joins TRBV5-6 to TRBJ1-1; no clear D. This CDR3 spans 12 amino acids. Germline CDR1 and CDR2: SGHDT and YYEEEE. The part of the CDR3 DNA that was read is TGTGCCAGCAGCCTATTGAACGCTGAA. The encoded protein is CASSLLNAE. The complete CDR3 protein is CASSLLNAEAFF.

Notes on this clone: The CDR3 end is not reached by the read, which stops 3 residues before it; the germline J gene fills it in. This chain joins TRBV6-1 and TRBJ1-2, with D uncertain. From germline, CDR1 is MNHNS and CDR2 SASEGT. CDR3 size: 15 residues. The CDR3 loop is CASSESGPALSGYTF. The CDR3 bases that were read are TGTGCCAGCAGTGAGAGTGGGCCAGCTCTCTCCGGC.

Comment on this clone: The CDR3 end is not reached by the read, which stops 3 residues before it; the germline J gene fills it in. J is TRBJ2-7 and V is TRBV5-1; the D gene could be TRBD1 or TRBD2 (5 bases each). The CDR3 has 13 residues. Trimming removed 1 base from V and 4 bases from J, with 9 bases in between. CDR1 and CDR2 from the germline V gene are SGHRS and YFSETQ. CDR3 bases read: TGCGCCAGCAGCTTGAGCGAGGGGTACGAG. Translated, it gives CASSLSEGYE. The entire CDR3 protein reads CASSLSEGYEQYF.

A remark on this clone: The read ends 3 residues shy of where the CDR3 ends; the end is completed using the germline J gene. This chain joins TRBV18 and TRBJ1-2, with TRBD1 as a possible D gene (5 bases). The germline CDR1 and CDR2 sequences are KGHSH and LQKENI. The CDR3 extends over 15 amino acids. CDR3: CASSPRGLAGDDYTF. The CDR3 DNA, read in part, is TGTGCCAGCTCACCGCGGGGACTAGCGGGAGACGAC.

Details on this clone: With the read ending 3 residues before the CDR3 end, the germline J gene is used to fill in that end. V is TRBV4-2 and J is TRBJ2-5, with 7 bases identical to TRBD2. The CDR3 runs 15 residues. Germline V gene lookup returns CDR1 LGHNA and CDR2 YNFKEQ. Germline trimming cut 2 bases from V and 2 bases from J; bases unmatched to any gene: 5. CDR3 DNA (partial): TGTGCCAGCAGCCAAAAGAGCGGGGCTCAAGAGACC. Translated, it gives CASSQKSGAQET. From start to end, the CDR3 is CASSQKSGAQETQYF.

Comment on this clone: Read sequence stops 3 residues before the CDR3 end, and the germline J gene provides the missing end. The V gene is TRBV6-1, the J gene TRBJ1-1; D gene unclear. Germline lookup yields CDR1 MNHNS and CDR2 SASEGT. Trimming took 0 bases from V and 7 from J, leaving 9 bases between them. There are 13 residues in the CDR3. CDR3 sequence reads: CASSEASDFEAFF. The DNA read from the CDR3 is TGTGCCAGCAGTGAAGCCTCAGACTTTGAA.

Notes on this clone: The missing CDR3 end, 3 residues past where the read stops, is filled in from the germline J gene. The chain uses TRBV6-1 and TRBJ1-4; D gene ambiguous. Trimming left V 2 bases short and J 0 bases short, with 10 bases between. This CDR3 has 16 residues. Germline V gene data show CDR1 as MNHNS and CDR2 as SASEGT. The CDR3 spells CASSERSIATNEKLFF. CDR3 DNA, as far as it was read: TGTGCCAGCAGTGAAAGATCAATAGCAACTAATGAAAAA.

On this clone itself: Read coverage stops 3 residues before the CDR3 terminus; the germline J gene supplies the remainder. This chain links TRBV11-2 with TRBJ1-3; the D gene is possibly TRBD1 (5 bases). CDR1 and CDR2 (germline): SGHAT, FQNNGV. This CDR3 is 15 amino acids long. Trimming left V 4 bases short and J 4 bases short, with 14 bases between. CDR3 amino acids: CASSSGGGGGNTIYF. CDR3 bases read: TGTGCCAGCAGCTCCGGCGGGGGGGGAGGAAACACC.

Note on this clone: The read stops 3 residues short of the end of the CDR3; the missing end is completed from the germline J gene. This rearrangement joins TRBV7-9 to TRBJ2-7; D is unresolved. The ends were cut back, 6 bases at V and 2 bases at J, with 14 bases in the middle. This CDR3 has 14 amino acids. CDR1 is SEHNR, CDR2 FQNEAQ, per germline (reference sequence). Partial CDR3 DNA: TGTGCCAGCAGTATAGGGCAGGCAGCCTACGAG. Translating gives CASSIGQAAYE. The full-length CDR3 reads as CASSIGQAAYEQYF.

On this clone: The DNA ends 3 residues before the CDR3 does, and the rest of the CDR3 is filled in from the germline J gene. V is TRBV7-9 and J is TRBJ2-5, with 9 bases lining up with TRBD2. The germline gives CDR1 SEHNR, CDR2 FQNEAQ (reference sequence). The CDR3 loop spans 14 amino acids. Trimming removed 5 bases from V and 7 bases from J; junction bases left unmatched: 8. This CDR3 is CASSMGLAQGTQYF. Partial CDR3 DNA: TGTGCCAGCAGCATGGGACTAGCCCAGGGGACC.

Concerning this clone itself: Read sequence stops 3 residues before the CDR3 end, and the germline J gene provides the missing end. This chain joins TRBV5-6 and TRBJ1-2; 12 bases match TRBD1. Germline V gives CDR1 SGHDT, CDR2 YYEEEE. The CDR3 covers 13 residues. CDR3 bases read: TGTGCCAGCAGCTCCGGGACAGGGGGCCGC. Its translation is CASSSGTGGR. In full, the CDR3 is CASSSGTGGRYTF.

With regard to this clone: The read ends 3 residues before the CDR3 terminus; that terminus is restored from the germline J gene. The chain couples TRBV10-3 to TRBJ1-2; tentative D call: TRBD1 (5 bases). The CDR3 has 14 residues. Germline V gives CDR1 ENHRY, CDR2 SYGVKD. CDR3: CAISEDRPSGGYTF. The CDR3 bases that were read are TGTGCCATCAGTGAAGACAGACCTTCGGGCGGC.

On this clone: The DNA ends 3 residues before the CDR3 does, and the rest of the CDR3 is filled in from the germline J gene. The V and J genes are TRBV18 and TRBJ1-1; 8 bases are shared with TRBD1. CDR1 is KGHSH, CDR2 LQKENI, per germline. This CDR3 contains 13 residues. The trim removed 3 bases at V and 7 bases at J, leaving 4 bases unmatched. The CDR3 bases that were read are TGTGCCAGCTCACCGCCTGGGACAGGTGAA. Its protein product is CASSPPGTGE. The CDR3 in full is CASSPPGTGEAFF.

Partial CDR3 DNA: TGTGCCAGCTCTCCGAGGACACTTAGCTCTGGAAACACC. Its translation: CASSPRTLSSGNT. The full CDR3 is CASSPRTLSSGNTIYF. The J gene is TRBJ1-3, the V gene TRBV18; a possible D gene is TRBD1 (5 bases). The read gets to within 3 residues of the CDR3 end, and the germline J gene fills in the rest. CDR1 is KGHSH, CDR2 LQKENI, per germline. The CDR3 is 16 residues long. The ends were cut back, 6 bases at V and 0 bases at J, with 15 bases in the middle.

In the case of this clone: The read ends 3 residues before the CDR3 terminus; that terminus is restored from the germline J gene. The chain couples TRBV4-1 to TRBJ2-7; D gene ambiguous. Germline loops: CDR1 MGHRA, CDR2 YSYEKL. Trimming pared 0 bases from V and 0 bases from J, leaving 15 bases between. CDR3 length: 17 amino acids. The part of the CDR3 DNA that was read is TGCGCCAGCAGCCAAGATAGGCTGTGGTCTAGCTCCTACGAG. Residues: CASSQDRLWSSSYE. The CDR3 as a whole reads CASSQDRLWSSSYEQYF.

A word on this clone: The read terminates 3 residues before the CDR3 end, so the remaining end is supplied by the germline J gene. The chain carries TRBV11-2 and TRBJ2-5, with D hard to call. V lost 3 bases and J lost 3, with 11 bases in between. Per germline, CDR1 SGHAT and CDR2 FQNNGV. CDR3 size: 14 residues. This CDR3 is CASSFWQQEETQYF. The CDR3 DNA, read in part, is TGTGCCAGCAGCTTTTGGCAGCAGGAAGAGACC.

Points on this clone: The CDR3 is cut off 3 residues early in the read; its end comes from the germline J gene. The chain joins TRBV12-3 or TRBV12-4 to TRBJ2-5, with TRBD1 as a possible D gene (6 bases). V shed 6 bases and J shed 4 bases, with 15 bases lying between them. This CDR3 has 14 amino acids. CDR3 sequence: CASRGRGYAETQYF. The part of the CDR3 DNA that was read is TGTGCCAGCAGAGGCAGGGGTTATGCAGAGACC.